Here is one TCR beta chain with its context. Its antigen remains unknown. Quantitative barcoded 5'-RACE was used to prepare TCR beta libraries. TCRdb reprocessed the 5' RACE reads with MiXCR, giving one entry per CDR3 protein. The repertoire holds 250,000 to 300,000 distinct CDR3 sequences, 20% seen once, with roughly 8% in the top ten. The data were obtained in a study of CD8 T cells in ankylosing spondylitis. Study findings and constraints: A number of the motif variants had already been described in reactive arthritis synovial fluid and blood. In ankylosing spondylitis patients, matched synovial fluid reportedly showed significant enrichment of disease-linked clones.

V shed 1 base and J 5 bases; nucleotides not matched to a gene: 7. Germline V CDR1 and CDR2: MGHRA, YSYEKL. The CDR3 loop spans 16 amino acids. This TCR was sampled from a male donor with ankylosing spondylitis or in good health (not recorded which). Sequenced input: blood, either unsorted or a sorted T cell fraction (not recorded which). The chain uses TRBV4-1 and TRBJ2-2; the match to TRBD2 covers 7 bases. The CDR3 here is CASSQVRTRGTGELFF. The CDR3 DNA sequence: TGCGCCAGCAGCCAAGTTCGGACTAGAGGGACCGGGGAGCTGTTTTTT.